A selection of T cell receptor beta chains follows, all from one sample in a study of blood T cell repertoires in COVID-19. Sequencing was performed with immunoSEQ multiplex PCR; in TCRdb, only in-frame clones are kept and a portion is missing. Found here are about 150,000 clones, roughly nine tenths of them singletons; the top ten hold about 4.1%. Material for sequencing was PBMCs or T cells enriched from blood (not recorded which). These TCRs come from a woman aged 40 to 50 who had been exposed to COVID-19. Each CDR3 is given with its conserved first and last residue. D genes are given only for firm matches. The size of a clone is reported for some rows only, either as once, few or many, or as a class for expanded clones.

TRBD1 | NA | TRBJ2-7 | TRBV5-4 | CASSPWDRGSYEQYF | TGTGCCAGCAGCCCCTGGGACAGGGGCTCCTACGAGCAGTACTTC
NA | NA | TRBJ1-1 | TRBV6-5 | CASSYSPFQIEAFF | TGTGCCAGCAGTTATTCACCTTTTCAGATTGAAGCTTTCTTT
TRBD1 | NA | TRBJ2-5 | TRBV7-6 | CASSSRTGGVTQYF | TGTGCCAGCAGCTCCAGGACAGGGGGCGTGACCCAGTACTTC
NA | NA | TRBJ2-7 | TRBV28 | CASSSQGGSYEQYF | TGTGCCAGCAGTTCTCAAGGCGGCTCCTACGAGCAGTACTTC
NA | NA | TRBJ1-2 | TRBV6-1 | CASSESQAYGYTF | TGTGCCAGCAGTGAATCACAGGCCTATGGCTACACCTTC
TRBD1 | many | TRBJ2-5 | TRBV5-1 | CASSASQLTGRETQYF | TGCGCCAGCAGCGCAAGCCAGCTGACAGGGAGAGAGACCCAGTACTTC
TRBD1 | NA | TRBJ1-1 | TRBV2 | CASKGGSTGVNTEAFF | TGTGCCAGCAAGGGGGGATCCACAGGGGTGAACACTGAAGCTTTCTTT
TRBD1 | NA | TRBJ1-2 | TRBV19 | CASSATGPNYGYTF | TGTGCCAGTAGTGCGACAGGGCCTAACTATGGCTACACCTTC
NA | NA | TRBJ1-2 | TRBV19 | CASQGNGYTF | TGTGCCAGTCAGGGTAATGGCTACACCTTC
NA | NA | TRBJ2-1 | TRBV6-5 | CASSYAPGAGEFF | TGTGCCAGCAGTTACGCCCCGGGGGCGGGAGAGTTCTTC
NA | NA | TRBJ2-2 | TRBV19 | CASSMVQADTGELFF | TGTGCCAGTAGTATGGTCCAGGCTGACACCGGGGAGCTGTTTTTT
NA | NA | TRBJ1-1 | TRBV18 | CASSPRRLLDGGTEAFF | TGTGCCAGCTCGCCGCGGAGGCTGTTGGACGGGGGCACTGAAGCTTTCTTT
NA | NA | TRBJ1-3 | TRBV6-5 | CASSPRSGNTIYF | TGTGCCAGCAGTCCTCGCTCTGGCAACACCATATATTTT
NA | NA | TRBJ2-1 | TRBV19 | CAIRTLDEQFF | TGTGCCATTCGGACTTTGGATGAGCAGTTCTTC
NA | NA | TRBJ1-2 | TRBV28 | CASSLTGGHLANYGYTF | TGTGCCAGCAGTTTGACAGGCGGACACCTAGCTAACTATGGCTACACCTTC
NA | NA | TRBJ2-7 | TRBV3-1/TRBV3-2 | CASSLGSEQYF | TGTGCCAGCAGCCTCGGGAGCGAGCAGTACTTC
TRBD1 | once | TRBJ2-1 | TRBV7-2 | CASSPGVWTGKFF | TGTGCCAGCAGCCCCGGGGTCTGGACAGGGAAGTTCTTC
TRBD1 | NA | TRBJ1-1 | TRBV10-3 | CAIKPGQGPYTEAFF | TGTGCCATCAAACCGGGACAGGGACCTTACACTGAAGCTTTCTTT
NA | NA | TRBJ2-5 | TRBV24-1 | CATSARPGTTYQETQYF | TGTGCCACCAGTGCCCGCCCCGGGACAACGTACCAAGAGACCCAGTACTTC
NA | once | TRBJ1-1 | TRBV27 | CASSLSRGYNTEAFF | TGTGCCAGCAGTTTATCGCGGGGCTACAACACTGAAGCTTTCTTT
TRBD1 | NA | TRBJ2-5 | TRBV5-1 | CASSDPRQGVGETQYF | TGCGCCAGCAGCGACCCCCGGCAGGGGGTGGGAGAGACCCAGTACTTC
NA | NA | TRBJ1-3 | TRBV10-2 | CASRAGRGTSSSGNTIYF | TGCGCCAGCAGGGCCGGCAGGGGAACCTCCAGCTCTGGAAACACCATATATTTT
NA | NA | TRBJ2-7 | TRBV4-1 | CASSQVPDEQYF | TGCGCCAGCAGCCAAGTTCCGGACGAGCAGTACTTC
NA | NA | TRBJ1-2 | TRBV5-6 | CASSLGQGSGYTF | TGTGCCAGCAGCTTGGGTCAGGGGTCTGGCTACACCTTC
NA | NA | TRBJ2-1 | TRBV27 | CASRGGGPHNEQFF | TGTGCCAGCAGAGGGGGAGGGCCGCACAATGAGCAGTTCTTC
TRBD1 | few | TRBJ2-6 | TRBV15 | CATSKAGQGAAGANVLTF | TGTGCCACCAGCAAAGCGGGACAGGGGGCAGCTGGGGCCAACGTCCTGACTTTC
TRBD1 | NA | TRBJ1-5 | TRBV6-2/TRBV6-3 | CASSSGQGNQPQHF | TGTGCCAGCAGTTCGGGACAGGGCAATCAGCCCCAGCATTTT
TRBD1 | NA | TRBJ1-2 | TRBV19 | CASSTDRTNYGYTF | TGTGCCAGTAGCACGGACAGGACTAACTATGGCTACACCTTC
NA | NA | TRBJ1-2 | TRBV5-1 | CASSSRGYGYTF | TGCGCCAGCAGCTCCCGGGGCTATGGCTACACCTTC
TRBD2 | NA | TRBJ2-7 | TRBV5-5 | CASSLRLAAYEQYF | TGTGCCAGCAGCTTGCGGCTAGCGGCCTACGAGCAGTACTTC
TRBD2 | NA | TRBJ2-2 | TRBV2 | CASSEQGTSTPGELFF | TGTGCCAGCTCTGAACAAGGGACTAGCACCCCCGGGGAGCTGTTTTTT
NA | NA | TRBJ1-2 | TRBV19 | CASSAHTGTGYGYTF | TGTGCCAGTAGTGCCCACACAGGAACAGGCTATGGCTACACCTTC
NA | NA | TRBJ1-2 | TRBV12-5 | CASQNLNNYGYTF | TGTGCTAGTCAAAACTTAAACAACTATGGCTACACCTTC
TRBD2 | NA | TRBJ2-5 | TRBV13 | CASSQRGPAETQYF | TGTGCCAGCAGCCAGCGGGGCCCTGCAGAGACCCAGTACTTC
NA | NA | TRBJ1-2 | TRBV10-2 | CASSESRELTF | TGCGCCAGCAGTGAATCCAGGGAATTAACCTTC
TRBD2 | NA | TRBJ2-3 | TRBV4-3 | CASSQDLGGGLDTQYF | TGCGCCAGCAGCCAAGATCTGGGCGGGGGTTTGGATACGCAGTATTTT
NA | NA | TRBJ1-4 | TRBV5-6 | CASSPGQPYEKLFF | TGTGCCAGCAGCCCTGGACAACCGTACGAAAAACTGTTTTTT
NA | NA | TRBJ2-2 | TRBV27 | CASSLSSRGELFF | TGTGCCAGCAGTTTATCTTCCCGGGGGGAGCTGTTTTTT
TRBD1 | NA | TRBJ2-6 | TRBV6-5 | CAGTGAGANVLTF | TGTGCCGGCACAGGGGCCGGGGCCAACGTCCTGACTTTC
NA | NA | TRBJ1-1 | TRBV9 | CASSVVPDEGTEAFF | TGTGCCAGCAGCGTAGTCCCGGATGAGGGCACTGAAGCTTTCTTT
TRBD1 | NA | TRBJ1-2 | TRBV7-9 | CASSLGGGIGYGYTF | TGTGCCAGCAGCTTAGGAGGGGGCATCGGCTATGGCTACACCTTC
TRBD1 | NA | TRBJ2-2 | TRBV7-2 | CASSRRGRGTGELFF | TGTGCCAGCAGCCGCAGGGGGCGGGGCACCGGGGAGCTGTTTTTT
NA | NA | TRBJ2-6 | TRBV6-6 | CASSYRDNSGANVLTF | TGTGCCAGCAGTTACCGGGACAACTCTGGGGCCAACGTCCTGACTTTC
NA | NA | TRBJ1-5 | TRBV19 | CASSTQGPLPQHF | TGTGCCAGTAGTACCCAGGGGCCCCTGCCCCAGCATTTT
TRBD1 | NA | TRBJ1-5 | TRBV5-1 | CASSLAGGREPQHF | TGCGCCAGCAGCTTAGCAGGGGGCAGGGAGCCCCAGCATTTT
TRBD1 | NA | TRBJ1-6 | TRBV27 | CASSINRGLYNSPLHF | TGTGCCAGCAGTATTAACAGGGGGCTCTATAATTCACCCCTCCACTTT
NA | few | TRBJ2-7 | TRBV6-2/TRBV6-3 | CASSYIQYEQYF | TGTGCCAGCAGTTACATTCAGTACGAGCAGTACTTC
NA | once | TRBJ1-5 | TRBV19 | CASHQGVGNQPQHF | TGTGCCAGTCATCAAGGGGTGGGCAATCAGCCCCAGCATTTT
NA | NA | TRBJ1-6 | TRBV10-1 | CASKAGIDSPLHF | TGCGCCAGCAAGGCAGGGATTGATTCACCCCTCCACTTT
TRBD1 | once | TRBJ1-4 | TRBV28 | CASSGQGLGEKLFF | TGTGCCAGCAGTGGACAGGGGCTGGGTGAAAAACTGTTTTTT
TRBD1 | NA | TRBJ1-1 | TRBV18 | CASSRTGGTEAFF | TGTGCCAGCTCCCGGACAGGCGGAACTGAAGCTTTCTTT
NA | once | TRBJ2-5 | TRBV27 | CASSLSTPGHKARETQYF | TGTGCCAGCAGTTTATCAACACCTGGACACAAAGCGCGGGAGACCCAGTACTTC
TRBD1 | once | TRBJ1-1 | TRBV7-9 | CASSPGQANTEAFF | TGTGCCAGCAGCCCGGGACAGGCGAACACTGAAGCTTTCTTT